This T cell receptor (beta chain) was identified during a study of long-term antiretroviral therapy in people with HIV. The overall study: Earliest sampling preceded the 2015 immediate-ART recommendation by about a decade.

Sampling of each donor yielded at least one pre-ART PBMC sample and at least two post-ART PBMC samples. Whole-study results and caveats: Clonotypes expanded prior to ART showed repertoire dominance at all sampled time points. For ART adherence, viral resistance and therapy changes, no data were available.

V was trimmed by 5 bases and J by 2 bases, leaving 16 bases between them. This CDR3 spans 15 amino acids. The germline gives CDR1 SGDLS, CDR2 YYNGEE. An immunoSEQ assay, version v3.0, was performed at survey level. Method: immunoSEQ multiplex PCR; TCRdb's copy keeps in-frame clones and lacks some. The repertoire includes 26,000 or so clones, roughly 78% of them detected once, and approximately 8.5% sits in the top ten. This clone was counted between two and nine times. Antigen specificity is unknown. This specimen consisted of unsorted PBMCs, obtained 1.5 years before starting antiretroviral therapy. The source of this sequence is a man between 18 and 29 years old with HIV. This chain connects TRBV9 to TRBJ1-1, with D tentatively TRBD1 (5 bases). The CDR3 bases are TGTGCCAGCAGTGAGGTAGAGAGGGGAAACACTGAAGCTTTCTTT. It translates to CASSEVERGNTEAFF.